The 25 T cell receptor beta chains listed next were all sequenced from one sample in a study of T cell responses to AZD1222 COVID-19 vaccine. TCRdb's table, derived via immunoSEQ multiplex PCR, lists solely in-frame clones and lacks some. The table lists 95,000 to 150,000 clones, about 87% of them singletons. This material consisted of peripheral blood, taken on day 0 of AZD1222 vaccination. The receptor set was obtained from an adult in good health.

This clone was counted only a few times. The rearrangement uses TRBV4-2 and TRBJ1-5; 7 bases map to TRBD1. Germline CDR1 LGHNA, CDR2 YNFKEQ. This CDR3 spans 15 amino acids. V trimming: 0 bases; J trimming: 3 bases; junction bases outside the gene matches: 2. CDR3 loop: CASSQETGYNQPQHF. The CDR3 DNA follows: TGTGCCAGCAGCCAAGAGACAGGGTACAATCAGCCCCAGCATTTT.

This clone has only one observation. V is TRBV27 and J is TRBJ2-7, with TRBD1 matching over 9 bases. CDR1 MNHEY and CDR2 SMNVEV come from the germline V gene (reference sequence). The CDR3 totals 14 residues. V shed 6 bases and J 3 bases; nucleotides not matched to a gene: 6. Written as DNA, the CDR3 is TGTGCCAGCAGGATCGGGACAGGGAACTACGAGCAGTACTTC. The encoded protein is CASRIGTGNYEQYF.

A single count supports this clone. The chain uses TRBV19 and TRBJ1-5, with D tentatively TRBD1 (6 bases). V was shortened by 3 bases and J by 6 bases, with 12 bases between the two germline ends. CDR3 length: 14 residues. Looked up from germline, CDR1 is LNHDA and CDR2 is SQIVND (reference sequence). CDR3 bases: TGTGCCAGTAGTATGGGGGGCCGGGTTCAGCCCCAGCATTTT. Translated: CASSMGGRVQPQHF.

The rearrangement links TRBV18 to TRBJ2-2; D ambiguous. Germline-derived CDR1 and CDR2 are KGHSH and LQKENI. Between the trimmed V and J ends, which lost 0 bases and 4 bases, there was a span of 12 bases. The CDR3 is 16 residues long. The CDR3 protein is CASSPPDKGLTGELFF. The CDR3 coding sequence is TGTGCCAGCTCACCACCGGATAAAGGGCTCACCGGGGAGCTGTTTTTT.

This chain joins TRBV5-1 and TRBJ2-1, with a possible D match to TRBD2 (5 bases). The germline V and J ends were trimmed by 4 bases and 5 bases, with 16 bases remaining between them. This CDR3 has 15 residues. Germline CDR1 is SGHRS and CDR2 is YFSETQ. The CDR3 reads CASSTIASTDNEQFF. The CDR3 DNA follows: TGCGCCAGCAGCACGATAGCGAGTACAGACAATGAGCAGTTCTTC.

The rearrangement uses TRBV20-1 and TRBJ1-6; TRBD1 matches 7 bases. This CDR3 comprises 16 residues. The ends lost 3 bases at V and 7 bases at J; junction bases unmatched: 12. The germline CDR1 and CDR2 sequences are DFQATT and SNEGSKA (reference sequence). CDR3 region: CSASPGQARRNSPLHF. The CDR3 DNA reads as TGCAGTGCTAGTCCCGGACAGGCCAGACGAAATTCACCCCTCCACTTT.

The rearrangement uses TRBV28 and TRBJ1-4; D ambiguous. Germline loops: CDR1 MDHEN, CDR2 SYDVKM. Trimming left V 4 bases short and J 7 bases short, with 19 bases between. The CDR3 has 16 amino acids. The CDR3 loop reads CASSSLPRPLGEKLFF. The CDR3 DNA sequence: TGTGCCAGCAGTTCCTTGCCCCGGCCGTTGGGTGAAAAACTGTTTTTT.

This clone showed up just once. The genes are TRBV24-1 and TRBJ1-2, with a tentative D call TRBD1 (5 bases). CDR3 size: 15 residues. V dropped 4 bases and J dropped 6 bases, with 17 bases sitting between them. Germline lookup yields CDR1 KGHDR and CDR2 SFDVKD. The CDR3 sequence is CATSDPSEGDHGYTF. The DNA of the CDR3 is TGTGCCACCAGTGACCCTTCCGAAGGGGATCATGGCTACACCTTC.

The V call is TRBV3-1 (or the pseudogene TRBV3-2), the J call TRBJ2-7; D is undetermined. CDR3 length: 14 amino acids. V gave up 3 bases and J gave up 0 bases, with 9 bases separating them. Germline loops: CDR1 LGHDT, CDR2 YNNKEL (reference sequence). The CDR3 region has the DNA TGTGCCAGCAGCCATCGCCAGGCCTCCTACGAGCAGTACTTC. Encoded protein: CASSHRQASYEQYF.

The genes are TRBV5-1 and TRBJ1-2, with D possibly matching TRBD1 (5 bases). V gave up 5 bases and J gave up 8 bases, with 19 bases separating them. This CDR3 has 14 amino acids. CDR1 and CDR2 from the germline V gene are SGHRS and YFSETQ. The CDR3: CASRGGYGTKGYTF. In nucleotides, the CDR3 is TGCGCCAGCAGGGGGGGTTATGGTACGAAAGGCTACACCTTC.

The chain is built from TRBV6-1 and TRBJ2-7; perhaps TRBD2 as D (5 bases). V was trimmed by 2 bases and J by 3 bases, leaving 11 bases between them. Germline CDR1 reads MNHNS; CDR2 reads SASEGT. This CDR3 is built from 14 residues. As DNA, the CDR3 is TGTGCCAGCAGTGAACGAGGGATTGGCTACGAGCAGTACTTC. This sequence encodes CASSERGIGYEQYF.

This chain connects TRBV9 to TRBJ1-1, with D possibly TRBD1 on 6 matching bases. This CDR3 is built from 15 residues. Trimming took off 0 bases at V and 3 bases at J, with 12 bases between the two ends. The germline V gene encodes CDR1 SGDLS and CDR2 YYNGEE. CDR3 sequence reads: CASSVGAGAYTEAFF. In DNA form, the CDR3 reads TGTGCCAGCAGCGTAGGGGCGGGGGCCTACACTGAAGCTTTCTTT. Variable domain in full (rest from reference TRBV9 and TRBJ1-1): DSGVTQTPKHLITATGQRVTLRCSPRSGDLSVYWYQQSLDQGLQFLIQYYNGEERAKGNILERFSAQQFPDLHSELNLSSLELGDSALYFCASSVGAGAYTEAFFGQGTRLTVV.

The CDR3 sequence: CASSVRPRGDTEAFF. CDR3 nucleotide sequence: TGTGCCAGCAGCGTACGTCCCCGGGGAGACACTGAAGCTTTCTTT. The chain links TRBV9 to TRBJ1-1, with D unresolved. The CDR3 has 15 amino acids. Looked up from germline, CDR1 is SGDLS and CDR2 is YYNGEE. V was shortened by 1 base and J by 3 bases, with 13 bases between the two germline ends.

V usage is TRBV7-9 and J usage is TRBJ1-4; tentative D call: TRBD1 (6 bases). Trimming took 0 bases from V and 4 from J, leaving 9 bases between them. Germline V gene sequence: CDR1 SEHNR, CDR2 FQNEAQ (reference sequence). There are 15 residues in the CDR3. This chain's CDR3 is CASSLAKQGNEKLFF. CDR3 DNA: TGTGCCAGCAGCTTAGCGAAACAGGGTAATGAAAAACTGTTTTTT.

This sequence joins TRBV5-8 and TRBJ2-3; either TRBD1 or TRBD2 may supply D (5 bases each). The V end was cut by 4 bases, the J end by 0 bases, with 12 bases between. Germline CDR1 is SGHTS and CDR2 is YDEGEE. This CDR3 has 15 amino acids. DNA for the CDR3: TGTGCCAGCAGCCCGCAGGGAGCTAGCACAGATACGCAGTATTTT. Protein: CASSPQGASTDTQYF.

This chain links TRBV19 with TRBJ2-2; D might be TRBD1 (5 bases). The germline gives CDR1 LNHDA, CDR2 SQIVND (reference sequence). Trimming pared 6 bases from V and 4 bases from J, leaving 9 bases between. The length of the CDR3 is 13 residues. Written as DNA, the CDR3 is TGTGCCAGTAGCCGTAGGGGCACCGGGGAGCTGTTTTTT. Protein sequence: CASSRRGTGELFF.

V usage is TRBV7-8 and J usage is TRBJ2-1; tentative D call: TRBD1 (5 bases). CDR1 is SGHVS and CDR2 is FQNEAQ in the germline V gene. V dropped 4 bases and J dropped 6 bases, with 16 bases sitting between them. This CDR3 has 15 amino acids. CDR3 nucleotides: TGTGCCAGCAGCTCCCCCGAACGTCAGGGCAATGAGCAGTTCTTC. Its translation is CASSSPERQGNEQFF.

This chain connects TRBV11-2 to TRBJ1-5, with TRBD1 matching 11 bases. The germline CDR1 and CDR2 sequences are SGHAT and FQNNGV. This CDR3 region has 17 residues. Trimming removed 4 bases from V and 4 bases from J; junction bases left unmatched: 9. The CDR3 loop reads CASSSRVGTGGNQPQHF. CDR3 coding DNA: TGTGCCAGCAGCTCTAGGGTTGGGACAGGGGGAAATCAGCCCCAGCATTTT.

The chain has TRBV11-2 and TRBJ2-2; the D gene is possibly TRBD2 (5 bases). Trimming stripped 7 bases from V and 5 bases from J, with 11 bases between. Germline assignment: CDR1 SGHAT and CDR2 FQNNGV. The CDR3 contains 13 residues. The CDR3 region is CASKGRGTGELFF. The CDR3 nucleotides read TGTGCCAGCAAAGGACGGGGTACCGGGGAGCTGTTTTTT.

This clone was detected once. The V call is TRBV15, the J call TRBJ2-7; D perhaps matches TRBD2 (6 bases). The CDR3 totals 13 residues. The V and J ends lost 0 bases and 9 bases respectively, with 12 bases between them. CDR1 is LNHNV, CDR2 YYDKDF, per germline (reference sequence). The CDR3 is CATSRDWRERQYF. Written as DNA, the CDR3 is TGTGCCACCAGCAGAGATTGGAGGGAACGGCAGTACTTC. Supplemented by reference TRBV15 and TRBJ2-7, the full variable domain reads DAMVIQNPRYQVTQFGKPVTLSCSQTLNHNVMYWYQQKSSQAPKLLFHYYDKDFNNEADTPDNFQSRRPNTSFCFLDIRSPGLGDTAMYLCATSRDWRERQYFGPGTRLTVT.

The rearrangement uses TRBV28 and TRBJ1-4; D is unresolved. The V gene lost 4 bases and the J gene lost 15 bases, with 24 bases spanning the gap. This CDR3 contains 15 residues. CDR1 MDHEN and CDR2 SYDVKM come from the germline V gene. The CDR3 protein is CASSSWGRNGGKVFF. The CDR3 DNA follows: TGTGCCAGCAGTTCGTGGGGTCGCAACGGAGGCAAGGTGTTTTTT. Full variable domain (missing parts from reference TRBV28 and TRBJ1-4): DVKVTQSSRYLVKRTGEKVFLECVQDMDHENMFWYRQDPGLGLRLIYFSYDVKMKEKGDIPEGYSVSREKKERFSLILESASTNQTSMYLCASSSWGRNGGKVFFGSGTQLSVL.

This chain links TRBV28 with TRBJ1-1, with a possible D match to TRBD1 (6 bases). This CDR3 comprises 14 residues. Trimming shortened V by 8 bases and J by 0 bases, and 13 bases separated the two germline ends. Germline CDR1 reads MDHEN; CDR2 reads SYDVKM. The CDR3 region has the DNA TGTGCCAGCCTCGGAACAGGGATGAACACTGAAGCTTTCTTT. Translating it yields CASLGTGMNTEAFF.

In nucleotides, the CDR3 is TGCGCCAGCAGCGTTACTTGGGGAAGCTCTGGAAACACCATATATTTT. Protein product: CASSVTWGSSGNTIYF. The chain couples TRBV5-1 to TRBJ1-3; D gene uncertain. Germline V gene data show CDR1 as SGHRS and CDR2 as YFSETQ. The CDR3 consists of 16 residues. The ends were cut back, 4 bases at V and 0 bases at J, with 14 bases in the middle.

This chain joins TRBV5-1 and TRBJ1-2, with 8 bases that match TRBD1. After removal of 4 bases from V and 10 bases from J, the junction contained 9 bases not matched to a gene. CDR3 length equals 13 residues. Germline loops: CDR1 SGHRS, CDR2 YFSETQ. The DNA for the CDR3 is TGCGCCAGCAGCCTCGGACAGGGCAGGCTCTACACCTTC. It specifies CASSLGQGRLYTF.

The chain has TRBV5-4 and TRBJ1-6; a weak D match, TRBD1 (6 bases). The CDR3 loop spans 16 amino acids. The V and J ends lost 0 bases and 10 bases respectively, with 17 bases between them. Germline lookup yields CDR1 SGHNT and CDR2 YYREEE (reference sequence). The DNA for the CDR3 is TGTGCCAGCAGCTTGGGGCTCAGCAGGGGCCAATCACCCCTCCACTTT. Protein: CASSLGLSRGQSPLHF.